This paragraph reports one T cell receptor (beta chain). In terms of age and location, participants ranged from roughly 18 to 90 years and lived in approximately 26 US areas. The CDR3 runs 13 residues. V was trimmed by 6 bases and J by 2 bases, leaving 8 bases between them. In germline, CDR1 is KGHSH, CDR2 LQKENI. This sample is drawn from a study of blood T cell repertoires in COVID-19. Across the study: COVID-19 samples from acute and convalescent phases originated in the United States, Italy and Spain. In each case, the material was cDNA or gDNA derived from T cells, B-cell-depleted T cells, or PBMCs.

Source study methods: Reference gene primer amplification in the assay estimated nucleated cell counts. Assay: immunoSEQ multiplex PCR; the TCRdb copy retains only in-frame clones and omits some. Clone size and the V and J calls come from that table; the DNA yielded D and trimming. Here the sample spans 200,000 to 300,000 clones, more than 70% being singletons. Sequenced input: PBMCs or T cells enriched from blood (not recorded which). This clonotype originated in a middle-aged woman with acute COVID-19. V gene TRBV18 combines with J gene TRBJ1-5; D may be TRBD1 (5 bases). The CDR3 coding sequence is TGTGCCAGCTCCCAAGGGGGCAATCAGCCCCAGCATTTT. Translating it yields CASSQGGNQPQHF. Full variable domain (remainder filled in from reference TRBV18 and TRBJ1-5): NAGVMQNPRHLVRRRGQEARLRCSPMKGHSHVYWYRQLPEEGLKFMVYLQKENIIDESGMPKERFSAEFPKEGPSILRIQQVVRGDSAAYFCASSQGGNQPQHFGDGTRLSIL.